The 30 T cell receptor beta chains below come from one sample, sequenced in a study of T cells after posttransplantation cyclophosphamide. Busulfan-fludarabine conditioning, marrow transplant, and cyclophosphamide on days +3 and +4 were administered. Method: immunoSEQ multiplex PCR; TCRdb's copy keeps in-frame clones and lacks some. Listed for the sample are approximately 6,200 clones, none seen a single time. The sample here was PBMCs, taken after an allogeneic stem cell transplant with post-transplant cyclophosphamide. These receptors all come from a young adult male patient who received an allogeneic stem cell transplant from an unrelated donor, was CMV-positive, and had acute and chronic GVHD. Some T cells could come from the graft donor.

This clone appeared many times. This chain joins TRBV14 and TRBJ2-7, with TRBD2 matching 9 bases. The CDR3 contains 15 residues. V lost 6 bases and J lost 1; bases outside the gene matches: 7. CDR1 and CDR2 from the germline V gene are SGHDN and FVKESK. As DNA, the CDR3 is TGTGCCAGCAGTCGAAGGACTAGCGTATCCTACGAGCAGTACTTC. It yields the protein CASSRRTSVSYEQYF.

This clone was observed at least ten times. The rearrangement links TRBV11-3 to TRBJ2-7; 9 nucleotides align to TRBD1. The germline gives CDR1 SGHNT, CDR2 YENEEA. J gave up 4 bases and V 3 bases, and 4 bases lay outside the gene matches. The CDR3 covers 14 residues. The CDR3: CASSLGQGLYEQYF. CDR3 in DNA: TGTGCCAGCAGCTTGGGACAGGGCTTATACGAGCAGTACTTC.

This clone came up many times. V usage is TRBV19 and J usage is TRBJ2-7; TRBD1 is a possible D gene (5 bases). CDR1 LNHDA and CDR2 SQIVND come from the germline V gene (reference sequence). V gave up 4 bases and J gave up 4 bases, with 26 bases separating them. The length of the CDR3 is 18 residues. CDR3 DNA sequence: TGTGCCAGTAGTACTGGCCCCCCCGCTGCAGGGTTCGTGTACGAGCAGTACTTC. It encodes CASSTGPPAAGFVYEQYF.

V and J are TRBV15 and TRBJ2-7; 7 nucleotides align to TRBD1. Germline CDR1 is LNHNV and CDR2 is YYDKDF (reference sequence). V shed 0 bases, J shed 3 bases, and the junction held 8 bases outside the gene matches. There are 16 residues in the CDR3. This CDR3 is CATSRDTGTASYEQYF. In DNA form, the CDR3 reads TGTGCCACCAGCAGAGATACCGGGACAGCCAGCTACGAGCAGTACTTC.

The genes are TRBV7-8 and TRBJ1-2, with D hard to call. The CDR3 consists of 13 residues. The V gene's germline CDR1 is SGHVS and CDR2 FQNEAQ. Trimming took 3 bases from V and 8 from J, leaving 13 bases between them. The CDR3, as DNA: TGTGCCAGCAGCTTTGGGTCTTCGGGAGGCTACACCTTC. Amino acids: CASSFGSSGGYTF.

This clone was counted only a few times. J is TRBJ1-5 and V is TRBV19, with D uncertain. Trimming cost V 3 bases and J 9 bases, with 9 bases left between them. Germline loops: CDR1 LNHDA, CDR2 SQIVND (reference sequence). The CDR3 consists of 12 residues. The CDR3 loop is CASSIYPGPQHF. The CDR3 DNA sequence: TGTGCCAGTAGTATTTATCCAGGGCCCCAGCATTTT.

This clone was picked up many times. CDR3 region: CAAGGSYNEQFF. CDR3 nucleotides: TGTGCAGCGGGCGGTTCCTACAATGAGCAGTTCTTC. The V and J genes are TRBV6-1 and TRBJ2-1, with D perhaps TRBD2 (6 bases). This CDR3 comprises 12 residues. Germline assignment: CDR1 MNHNS and CDR2 SASEGT.

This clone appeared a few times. The CDR3 DNA sequence: TGTGCCAGCAGCTTAAGGGCAGGGAGGGCCCAAGAGACCCAGTACTTC. Translated, it gives CASSLRAGRAQETQYF. This chain links TRBV11-3 with TRBJ2-5, with TRBD2 identical over 7 bases. The V gene's germline CDR1 is SGHNT and CDR2 YENEEA. The V and J ends lost 2 bases and 1 base, in that order; junction bases with no gene match: 7. This CDR3 is 16 amino acids long. Variable domain in full (rest from reference TRBV11-3 and TRBJ2-5): EAGVVQSPRYKIIEKKQPVAFWCNPISGHNTLYWYLQNLGQGPELLIRYENEEAVDDSQLPKDRFSAERLKGVDSTLKIQPAELGDSAVYLCASSLRAGRAQETQYFGPGTRLLVL.

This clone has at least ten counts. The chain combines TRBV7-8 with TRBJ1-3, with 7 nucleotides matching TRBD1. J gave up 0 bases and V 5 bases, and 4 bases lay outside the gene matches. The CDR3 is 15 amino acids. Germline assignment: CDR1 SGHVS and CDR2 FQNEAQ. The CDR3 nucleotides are TGTGCCAGCAGCCACGGGACAGACTCTGGAAACACCATATATTTT. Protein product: CASSHGTDSGNTIYF.

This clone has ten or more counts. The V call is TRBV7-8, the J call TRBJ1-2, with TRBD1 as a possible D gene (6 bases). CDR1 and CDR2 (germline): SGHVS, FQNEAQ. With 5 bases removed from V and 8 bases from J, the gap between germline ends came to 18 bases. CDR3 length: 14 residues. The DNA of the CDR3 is TGTGCCAGCAGCCCAGACGGACAGCTCCGCGGCTACACCTTC. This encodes CASSPDGQLRGYTF.

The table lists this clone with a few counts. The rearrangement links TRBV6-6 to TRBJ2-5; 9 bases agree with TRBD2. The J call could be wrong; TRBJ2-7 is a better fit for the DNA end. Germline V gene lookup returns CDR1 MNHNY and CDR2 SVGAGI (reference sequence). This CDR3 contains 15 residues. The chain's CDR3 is CASSLPLAGDYEQYF. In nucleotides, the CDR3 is TGTGCCAGCAGTTTACCCTTAGCGGGAGATTACGAGCAGTACTTC.

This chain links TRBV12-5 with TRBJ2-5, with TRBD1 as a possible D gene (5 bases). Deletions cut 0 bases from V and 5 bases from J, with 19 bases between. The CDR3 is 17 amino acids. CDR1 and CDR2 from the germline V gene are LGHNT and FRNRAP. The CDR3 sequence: CASGLVLAGFSSETQYF. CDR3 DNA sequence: TGTGCTAGTGGTTTGGTACTGGCAGGGTTCTCGTCGGAGACCCAGTACTTC.

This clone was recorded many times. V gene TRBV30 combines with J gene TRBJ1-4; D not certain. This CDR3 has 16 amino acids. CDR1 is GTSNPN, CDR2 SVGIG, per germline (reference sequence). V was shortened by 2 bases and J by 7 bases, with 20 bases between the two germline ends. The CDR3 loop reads CAWSILAGSGGEKLFF. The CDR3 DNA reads TGTGCCTGGAGTATATTAGCCGGGAGTGGAGGTGAAAAACTGTTTTTT. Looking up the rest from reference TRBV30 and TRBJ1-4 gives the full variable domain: SQTIHQWPATLVQPVGSPLSLECTVEGTSNPNLYWYRQAAGRGLQLLFYSVGIGQISSEVPQNLSASRPQDRQFILSSKKLLLSDSGFYLCAWSILAGSGGEKLFFGSGTQLSVL.

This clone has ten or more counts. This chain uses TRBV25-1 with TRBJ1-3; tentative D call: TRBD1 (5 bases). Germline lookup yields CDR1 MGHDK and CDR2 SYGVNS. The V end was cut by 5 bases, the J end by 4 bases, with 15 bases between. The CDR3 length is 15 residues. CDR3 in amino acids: CASSPHGDSGNTIYF. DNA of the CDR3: TGTGCCAGCAGTCCTCATGGGGACTCGGGAAACACCATATATTTT.

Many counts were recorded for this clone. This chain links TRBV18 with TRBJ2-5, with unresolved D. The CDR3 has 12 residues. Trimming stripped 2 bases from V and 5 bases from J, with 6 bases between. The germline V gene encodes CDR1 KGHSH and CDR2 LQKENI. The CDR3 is CASSPGTETQYF. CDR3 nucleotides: TGTGCCAGCTCACCAGGCACCGAGACCCAGTACTTC. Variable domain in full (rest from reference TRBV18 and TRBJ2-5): NAGVMQNPRHLVRRRGQEARLRCSPMKGHSHVYWYRQLPEEGLKFMVYLQKENIIDESGMPKERFSAEFPKEGPSILRIQQVVRGDSAAYFCASSPGTETQYFGPGTRLLVL.

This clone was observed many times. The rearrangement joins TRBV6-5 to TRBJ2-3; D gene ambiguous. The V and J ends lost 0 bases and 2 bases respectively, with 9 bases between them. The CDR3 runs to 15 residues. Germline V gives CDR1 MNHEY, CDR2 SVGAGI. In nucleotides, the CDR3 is TGTGCCAGCAGTTACTCGCCGACTGACACAGATACGCAGTATTTT. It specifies CASSYSPTDTDTQYF.

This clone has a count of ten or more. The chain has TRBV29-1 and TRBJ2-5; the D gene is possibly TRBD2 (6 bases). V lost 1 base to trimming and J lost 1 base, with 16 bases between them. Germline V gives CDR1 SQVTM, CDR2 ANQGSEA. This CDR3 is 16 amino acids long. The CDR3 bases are TGCAGCGTTGAAGGCGCGGCGGTAGCGGTCCAAGAGACCCAGTACTTC. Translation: CSVEGAAVAVQETQYF.

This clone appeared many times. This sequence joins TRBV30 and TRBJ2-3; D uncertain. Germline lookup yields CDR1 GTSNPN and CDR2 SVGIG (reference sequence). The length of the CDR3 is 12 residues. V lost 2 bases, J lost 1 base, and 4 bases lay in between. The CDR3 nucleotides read TGTGCCTGGAGTTATGGCACAGATACGCAGTATTTT. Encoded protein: CAWSYGTDTQYF.

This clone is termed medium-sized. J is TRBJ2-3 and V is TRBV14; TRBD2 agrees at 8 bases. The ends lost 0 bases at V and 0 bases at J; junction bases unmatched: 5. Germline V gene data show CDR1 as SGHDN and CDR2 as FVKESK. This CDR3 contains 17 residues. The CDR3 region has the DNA TGTGCCAGCAGCCAAGATGAAGCGGGAGCTAGCACAGATACGCAGTATTTT. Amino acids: CASSQDEAGASTDTQYF.

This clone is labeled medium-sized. The CDR3 sequence: CSVAGSDEKLFF. CDR3 nucleotide sequence: TGCAGCGTTGCAGGGTCAGATGAAAAACTGTTTTTT. The chain recombines TRBV29-1 with TRBJ1-4; a possible D gene is TRBD1 (5 bases). The germline V gene has CDR1 SQVTM and CDR2 ANQGSEA. CDR3 length: 12 amino acids. The V end lost 4 bases, the J end lost 6 bases, and 9 bases lay between the germline ends.

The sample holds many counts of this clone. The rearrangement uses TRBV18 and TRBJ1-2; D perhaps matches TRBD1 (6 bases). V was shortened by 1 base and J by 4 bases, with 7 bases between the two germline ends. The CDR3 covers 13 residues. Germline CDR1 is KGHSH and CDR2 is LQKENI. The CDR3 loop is CASSPQDSYGYTF. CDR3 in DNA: TGTGCCAGCTCACCACAGGACAGCTATGGCTACACCTTC.

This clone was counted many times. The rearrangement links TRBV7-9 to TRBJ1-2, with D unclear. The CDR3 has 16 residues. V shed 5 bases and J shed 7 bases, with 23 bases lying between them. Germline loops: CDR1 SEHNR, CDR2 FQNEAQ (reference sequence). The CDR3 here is CASSRPQRADGSGYTF. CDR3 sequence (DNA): TGTGCCAGCAGCCGGCCACAGAGGGCGGATGGGAGTGGCTACACCTTC.

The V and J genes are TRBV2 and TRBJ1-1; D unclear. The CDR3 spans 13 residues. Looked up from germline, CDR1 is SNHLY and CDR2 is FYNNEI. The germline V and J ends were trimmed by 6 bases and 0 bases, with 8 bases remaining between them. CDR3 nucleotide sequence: TGTGCCAGCAGACGACGGGTGAACACTGAAGCTTTCTTT. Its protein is CASRRRVNTEAFF.

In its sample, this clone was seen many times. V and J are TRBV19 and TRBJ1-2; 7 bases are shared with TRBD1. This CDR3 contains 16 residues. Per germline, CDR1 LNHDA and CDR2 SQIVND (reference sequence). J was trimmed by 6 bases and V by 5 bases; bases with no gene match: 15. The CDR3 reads CASSATGVVDHHGYTF. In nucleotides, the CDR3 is TGTGCCAGTAGTGCCACAGGGGTAGTCGACCATCATGGCTACACCTTC. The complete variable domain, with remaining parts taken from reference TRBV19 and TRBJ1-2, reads DGGITQSPKYLFRKEGQNVTLSCEQNLNHDAMYWYRQDPGQGLRLIYYSQIVNDFQKGDIAEGYSVSREKKESFPLTVTSAQKNPTAFYLCASSATGVVDHHGYTFGSGTRLTVV.

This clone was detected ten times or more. The DNA for the CDR3 is TGTGCCAGTAGTATAGAAGGCAGGGGCTACACCTTC. This sequence encodes CASSIEGRGYTF. The chain links TRBV19 to TRBJ1-2; D ambiguous. With 0 bases removed from V and 8 bases from J, the gap between germline ends came to 7 bases. From germline, CDR1 is LNHDA and CDR2 SQIVND (reference sequence). The CDR3 extends over 12 amino acids.

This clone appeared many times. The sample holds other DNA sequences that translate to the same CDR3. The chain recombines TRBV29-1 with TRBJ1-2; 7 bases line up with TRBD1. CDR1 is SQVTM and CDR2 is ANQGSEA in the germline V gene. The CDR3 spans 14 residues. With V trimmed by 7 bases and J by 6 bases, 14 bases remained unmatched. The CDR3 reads CSANTGTVMDGYTF. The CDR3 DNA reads TGCAGCGCGAATACCGGGACAGTGATGGATGGCTACACCTTC.

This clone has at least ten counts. CDR3 bases: TGTGCCAGCAGCCGCTTGGACCGAGGGTACCAAGAGACCCAGTACTTC. It codes for CASSRLDRGYQETQYF. The V and J genes are TRBV27 and TRBJ2-5; D might be TRBD2 (5 bases). This CDR3 spans 16 amino acids. The V end lost 6 bases, the J end lost 0 bases, and 17 bases lay between the germline ends. CDR1 and CDR2 (germline): MNHEY, SMNVEV (reference sequence).

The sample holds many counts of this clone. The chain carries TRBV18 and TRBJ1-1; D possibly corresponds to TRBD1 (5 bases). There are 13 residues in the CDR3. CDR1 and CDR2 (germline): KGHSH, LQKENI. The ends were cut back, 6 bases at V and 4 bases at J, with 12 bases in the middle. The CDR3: CASSQGLATEAFF. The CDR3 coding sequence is TGTGCCAGCTCCCAGGGATTAGCCACTGAAGCTTTCTTT.

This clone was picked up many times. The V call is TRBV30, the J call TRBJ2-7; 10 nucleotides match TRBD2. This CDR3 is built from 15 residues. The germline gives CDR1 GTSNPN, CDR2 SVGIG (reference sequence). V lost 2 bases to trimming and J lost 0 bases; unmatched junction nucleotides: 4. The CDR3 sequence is CAWSPLAGVSYEQYF. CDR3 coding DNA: TGTGCCTGGAGTCCCCTAGCGGGAGTCTCCTACGAGCAGTACTTC.

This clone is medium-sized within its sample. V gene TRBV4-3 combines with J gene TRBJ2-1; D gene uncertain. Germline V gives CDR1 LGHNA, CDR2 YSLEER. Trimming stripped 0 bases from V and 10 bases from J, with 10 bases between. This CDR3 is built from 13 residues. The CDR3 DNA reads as TGCGCCAGCAGCCAAGATGGGCCATACGAGCAGTTCTTC. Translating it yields CASSQDGPYEQFF.